The 13 T cell receptor beta chains below were found in one sample sequenced in a study of Ad26.COV2.S vaccination and SARS-CoV-2 variants. Specified treatment: over 15 received Ad26.COV2.S at low or high dose, single or two shots; 5 received placebo; per-sample allocation not given. The study sampled participants on day 63 after the first vaccine or placebo injection. Assay: immunoSEQ multiplex PCR; the TCRdb copy retains only in-frame clones and omits some. The sample holds 500,000 or so clones, about 88% seen once. The input for sequencing was peripheral blood, taken in a trial of Ad26.COV2.S vaccine versus placebo. The receptors were gathered from a person aged 18-65 years who received the Ad26.COV2.S COVID-19 vaccine or a placebo.

J is TRBJ2-1 and V is TRBV4-3; D may correspond to TRBD1 or TRBD2 (5 bases each). This CDR3 has 17 residues. V was pared by 1 base and J by 8 bases, with 21 bases between. Germline-derived CDR1 and CDR2 are LGHNA and YSLEER. The CDR3 reads CASSQASGTPAWDEQFF. The CDR3 DNA sequence: TGCGCCAGCAGCCAAGCGTCCGGGACCCCCGCCTGGGATGAGCAGTTCTTC.

The chain uses TRBV9 and TRBJ2-7; TRBD2 is a possible D gene (5 bases). Trimming took 0 bases from V and 6 from J, leaving 13 bases between them. This CDR3 is 14 amino acids long. CDR1 is SGDLS and CDR2 is YYNGEE in the germline V gene. The chain's CDR3 is CASSVARGDGEQYF. CDR3 DNA sequence: TGTGCCAGCAGCGTAGCCCGGGGAGATGGCGAGCAGTACTTC.

The chain has TRBV10-3 and TRBJ2-1; 10 positions match TRBD2. Germline trimming cut 0 bases from V and 4 bases from J; bases unmatched to any gene: 12. CDR1 is ENHRY, CDR2 SYGVKD, per germline. This CDR3 contains 19 residues. CDR3 sequence: CAISESGEQLAGTYNEQFF. CDR3 bases: TGTGCCATCAGTGAGTCGGGGGAACAACTAGCGGGAACTTACAATGAGCAGTTCTTC.

This rearrangement joins TRBV15 to TRBJ2-3, with 7 bases that match TRBD2. The V and J ends lost 3 bases and 3 bases, in that order; junction bases with no gene match: 3. The germline V gene has CDR1 LNHNV and CDR2 YYDKDF (reference sequence). The CDR3 has 14 amino acids. The CDR3 protein is CATSRLAATDTQYF. The CDR3 DNA follows: TGTGCCACCAGCAGGCTAGCGGCAACAGATACGCAGTATTTT.

This clone was recorded once. The chain couples TRBV3-1 (or the pseudogene TRBV3-2) to TRBJ1-5; perhaps TRBD1 as D (5 bases). Germline V CDR1 and CDR2: LGHDT, YNNKEL (reference sequence). V lost 1 base, J lost 4 bases, and 11 bases lay in between. CDR3 length: 15 residues. The CDR3 loop is CASSQGGGWNQPQHF. CDR3 in DNA: TGTGCCAGCAGCCAAGGGGGGGGGTGGAATCAGCCCCAGCATTTT.

The chain recombines TRBV21-1 with TRBJ2-7. TRBV21-1 is termed a pseudogene. CDR3 size: 14 residues. Here the CDR3 reads CASSNDNLDYEQYV. Here the CDR3 DNA reads TGTGCCAGCAGCAATGATAATCTCGACTACGAGCAGTACGTC.

The rearrangement links TRBV13 to TRBJ1-3; no clear D gene. The CDR3 has 14 residues. V was cut by 2 bases and J by 5 bases, with 10 bases left in between. Germline CDR1 and CDR2: PRHDT and FYEKMQ (reference sequence). Written as DNA, the CDR3 is TGTGCCAGCAGCTTAAACATTAATAGAAACACCATATATTTT. It specifies CASSLNINRNTIYF.

This clone was found once. V and J are TRBV4-2 and TRBJ1-2, with unresolved D. The CDR3 totals 15 residues. Germline values: CDR1 LGHNA, CDR2 YNFKEQ. V gave up 1 base and J gave up 3 bases, with 12 bases separating them. This CDR3 reads CASSQASTNYYGYTF. The CDR3 DNA is TGTGCCAGCAGCCAAGCGTCGACCAACTACTATGGCTACACCTTC.

The chain joins TRBV28 to TRBJ2-3; TRBD2 matches at 7 bases. Germline CDR1 MDHEN, CDR2 SYDVKM. This CDR3 has 15 amino acids. The V segment lost 7 bases and the J segment 4 bases; nucleotides outside the gene matches: 11. The CDR3 reads CASIPWREIADTQYF. The DNA for the CDR3 is TGTGCCAGCATTCCTTGGCGGGAGATCGCAGATACGCAGTATTTT.

This chain uses TRBV7-9 with TRBJ2-5; D unresolved. V was clipped by 3 bases and J by 5 bases, with 7 bases between them. Germline CDR1 and CDR2: SEHNR and FQNEAQ (reference sequence). The CDR3 has 12 amino acids. CDR3 DNA sequence: TGTGCCAGCAGCTTGGTCATGGAGACCCAGTACTTC. It specifies CASSLVMETQYF.

As DNA, the CDR3 is TGTGCCACCAGTGGGGTAAGGGGCGGGTCCTACTACAATGAGCAGTTCTTC. Encoded protein: CATSGVRGGSYYNEQFF. The chain uses TRBV24-1 and TRBJ2-1, with D perhaps TRBD1 or TRBD2 (5 bases each). CDR1 is KGHDR, CDR2 SFDVKD, per germline. Trimming removed 5 bases from V and 3 bases from J, with 19 bases in between. The CDR3 extends over 17 amino acids.

The chain couples TRBV7-8 to TRBJ1-1, with D hard to call. The CDR3 sequence is 13 residues long. The V end lost 1 base, the J end lost 3 bases, and 6 bases lay between the germline ends. Germline CDR1 SGHVS, CDR2 FQNEAQ. The CDR3 nucleotides read TGTGCCAGCAGCTTAGAGGCTTACACTGAAGCTTTCTTT. Translation: CASSLEAYTEAFF.

V and J are TRBV15 and TRBJ1-4, with D hard to call. Trimming stripped 8 bases from V and 2 bases from J, with 9 bases between. The CDR3 has 13 amino acids. Germline V gene data show CDR1 as LNHNV and CDR2 as YYDKDF (reference sequence). CDR3 DNA: TGTGCCACCCGGCATAGGACTAATGAAAAACTGTTTTTT. Encoded protein: CATRHRTNEKLFF.